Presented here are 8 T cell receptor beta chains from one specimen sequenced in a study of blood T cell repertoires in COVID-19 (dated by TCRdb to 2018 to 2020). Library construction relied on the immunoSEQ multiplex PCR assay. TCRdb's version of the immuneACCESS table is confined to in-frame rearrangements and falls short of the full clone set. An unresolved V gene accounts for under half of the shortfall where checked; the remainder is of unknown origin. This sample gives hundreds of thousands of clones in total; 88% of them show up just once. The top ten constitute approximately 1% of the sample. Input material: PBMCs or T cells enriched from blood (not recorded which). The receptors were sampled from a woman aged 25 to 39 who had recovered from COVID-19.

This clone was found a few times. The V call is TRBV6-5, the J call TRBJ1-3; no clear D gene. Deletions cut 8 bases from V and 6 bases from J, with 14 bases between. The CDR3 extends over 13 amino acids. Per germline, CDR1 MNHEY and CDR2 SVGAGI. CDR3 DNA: TGTGCCAGCCAGCTGCAGGAGGAAAACACCATATATTTT. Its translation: CASQLQEENTIYF.

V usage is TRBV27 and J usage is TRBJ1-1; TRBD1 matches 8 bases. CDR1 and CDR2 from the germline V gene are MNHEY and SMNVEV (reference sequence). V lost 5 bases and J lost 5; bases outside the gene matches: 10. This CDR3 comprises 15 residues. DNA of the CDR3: TGTGCCAGCAGTCCGGTCTTCGGACAGGGAACTGAAGCTTTCTTT. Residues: CASSPVFGQGTEAFF.

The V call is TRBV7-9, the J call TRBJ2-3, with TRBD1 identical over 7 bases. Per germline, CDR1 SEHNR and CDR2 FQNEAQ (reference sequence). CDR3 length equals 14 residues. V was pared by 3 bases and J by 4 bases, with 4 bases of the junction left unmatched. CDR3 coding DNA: TGTGCCAGCAGCTTCGACAGGGTAGCAGATACGCAGTATTTT. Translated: CASSFDRVADTQYF.

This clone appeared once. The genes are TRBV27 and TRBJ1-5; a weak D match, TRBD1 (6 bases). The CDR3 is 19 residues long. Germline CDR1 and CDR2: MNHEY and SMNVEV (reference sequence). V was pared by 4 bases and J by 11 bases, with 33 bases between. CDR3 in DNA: TGTGCCAGCAGTTCAACGGGGGGGCCTCTCCGTGCACCTCCGTTCACCCAGCATTTT. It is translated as CASSSTGGPLRAPPFTQHF.

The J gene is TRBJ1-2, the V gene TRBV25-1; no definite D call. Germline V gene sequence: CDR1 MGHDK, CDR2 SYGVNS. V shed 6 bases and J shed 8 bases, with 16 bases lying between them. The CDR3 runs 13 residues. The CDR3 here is CASRAAQTGGYTF. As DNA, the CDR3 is TGTGCCAGCAGGGCAGCCCAAACGGGAGGCTACACCTTC.

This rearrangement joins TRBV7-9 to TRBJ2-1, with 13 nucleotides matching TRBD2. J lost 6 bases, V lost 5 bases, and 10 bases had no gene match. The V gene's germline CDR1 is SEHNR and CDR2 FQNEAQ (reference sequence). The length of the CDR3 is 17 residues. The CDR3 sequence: CASSGWTSGRTGNEQFF. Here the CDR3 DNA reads TGTGCCAGCAGCGGGTGGACTAGCGGGAGAACGGGCAATGAGCAGTTCTTC.

DNA of the CDR3: TGCGCCAGCAGCCAAGACTTACAGGGGCTCAGCTACGAGCAGTACTTC. Its translation is CASSQDLQGLSYEQYF. The rearrangement links TRBV4-1 to TRBJ2-7; 7 bases are shared with TRBD1. The germline gives CDR1 MGHRA, CDR2 YSYEKL. With 0 bases clipped from V and 3 bases from J, the junction kept 8 bases outside the gene matches. CDR3 length: 16 amino acids.

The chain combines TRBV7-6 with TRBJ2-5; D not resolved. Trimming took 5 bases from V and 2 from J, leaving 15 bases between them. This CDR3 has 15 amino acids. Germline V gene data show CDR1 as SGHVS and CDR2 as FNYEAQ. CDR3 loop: CASSAAGDLQETQYF. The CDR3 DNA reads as TGTGCCAGCAGCGCGGCTGGCGACCTACAAGAGACCCAGTACTTC.